The rows below give T cell receptor beta chains drawn from one sample of a study of cytomegalovirus exposure and HLA in healthy donors. Measured with immunoSEQ multiplex PCR; TCRdb has only the in-frame clones, and not every one. The sample table includes about 160,000 clones. Sequenced sample: PBMCs. The receptors were sampled from a woman aged 55-70 years in good health and CMV-seronegative. The CDR3 runs from the conserved cysteine through the conserved F or W. D genes are given only for firm matches.

D gene | J gene | V gene | CDR3 protein | CDR3 DNA
. | TRBJ2-7 | TRBV9 | CASSVGQGGTYEQYF | TGTGCCAGCAGCGTAGGGCAGGGGGGTACCTACGAGCAGTACTTC
TRBD2 | TRBJ2-1 | TRBV5-1 | CASSLAKRTSGRARYNEQFF | TGCGCCAGCAGCTTGGCGAAGAGGACTAGCGGGAGGGCCCGATACAATGAGCAGTTCTTC
. | TRBJ1-2 | TRBV27 | CASSFWGDLNYGYTF | TGTGCCAGCAGTTTTTGGGGCGACCTCAACTATGGCTACACCTTC
. | TRBJ1-6 | TRBV9 | CASSVGRANNSPLHF | TGTGCCAGCAGCGTAGGGCGGGCTAACAATTCACCCCTCCACTTT
. | TRBJ2-3 | TRBV19 | CASSITLDTDTQYF | TGTGCCAGTAGTATAACCCTAGACACAGATACGCAGTATTTT
. | TRBJ2-2 | TRBV10-3 | CAISESTSNTGELFF | TGTGCCATCAGTGAGTCAACTTCCAACACCGGGGAGCTGTTTTTT
. | TRBJ1-4 | TRBV2 | CASSLGDATNEKLFF | TGTGCCAGCAGTCTCGGGGATGCAACTAATGAAAAACTGTTTTTT
. | TRBJ2-7 | TRBV19 | CASILNPGVSYEQYF | TGTGCCAGTATCCTGAACCCAGGGGTTAGCTACGAGCAGTACTTC
TRBD1 | TRBJ1-1 | TRBV10-3 | CAISPGQGRNTEAFF | TGTGCCATCAGTCCGGGACAGGGGAGGAACACTGAAGCTTTCTTT
. | TRBJ1-4 | TRBV9 | CASSYGTLDNEKLFF | TGTGCCAGCAGCTATGGGACACTAGATAATGAAAAACTGTTTTTT
. | TRBJ1-1 | TRBV7-3 | CASSPSGGGTEAFF | TGTGCCAGCAGCCCTTCTGGGGGGGGCACTGAAGCTTTCTTT
. | TRBJ1-2 | TRBV6-6 | CASSAAEANYGYTF | TGTGCCAGCAGTGCGGCAGAAGCTAACTATGGCTACACCTTC
TRBD2 | TRBJ2-7 | TRBV15 | CATSRDGRNSEQYF | TGTGCCACCAGCAGAGACGGGAGGAATAGCGAGCAGTACTTC
TRBD2 | TRBJ2-2 | TRBV4-2 | CASSFSGSGTGELFF | TGTGCCAGCAGCTTCAGCGGGAGTGGTACCGGGGAGCTGTTTTTT
TRBD1 | TRBJ1-1 | TRBV6-5 | CASRINRGMNTEAFF | TGTGCCAGCAGGATCAACAGGGGGATGAACACTGAAGCTTTCTTT
. | TRBJ2-2 | TRBV11-3 | CASSSEVEGAGELFF | TGTGCCAGCAGCTCAGAGGTCGAGGGGGCCGGGGAGCTGTTTTTT
TRBD1 | TRBJ1-5 | TRBV30 | CAWSGTGGSQPQHF | TGTGCCTGGAGCGGAACAGGGGGCTCTCAGCCCCAGCATTTT
. | TRBJ1-3 | TRBV29-1 | CSVWGLPGNTIYF | TGCAGCGTATGGGGGCTACCTGGAAACACCATATATTTT
. | TRBJ1-1 | TRBV5-6 | CASSLGQGGTEAFF | TGTGCCAGCAGCTTGGGCCAGGGAGGGACTGAAGCTTTCTTT
. | TRBJ1-1 | TRBV18 | CASSQTTSSEAFF | TGTGCCAGCTCACAAACCACAAGTTCTGAAGCTTTCTTT
TRBD2 | TRBJ2-2 | TRBV5-4 | CASSVAGDGGGELFF | TGTGCCAGCAGTGTAGCGGGAGATGGTGGCGGGGAGCTGTTTTTT
TRBD1 | TRBJ2-7 | TRBV29-1 | CSVADRSSYEQYF | TGCAGCGTCGCGGACAGGAGCTCCTACGAGCAGTACTTC
TRBD1 | TRBJ1-5 | TRBV2 | CASRGTGEQPQHF | TGTGCCAGCAGAGGGACAGGGGAGCAGCCCCAGCATTTT
. | TRBJ2-5 | TRBV29-1 | CSVTKVGGLQETQYF | TGCAGCGTTACGAAGGTCGGCGGGCTCCAAGAGACCCAGTACTTC
. | TRBJ2-5 | TRBV9 | CASSDGQTETQYF | TGTGCCAGCAGCGACGGACAGACAGAGACCCAGTACTTC
. | TRBJ2-2 | TRBV6-4 | CASSDSSGVAGELFF | TGTGCCAGCAGTGACTCTTCAGGGGTTGCCGGGGAGCTGTTTTTT
TRBD2 | TRBJ2-3 | TRBV11-2 | CASSFLAGAVTDTQYF | TGTGCCAGCAGCTTCCTAGCGGGAGCGGTGACAGATACGCAGTATTTT
TRBD2 | TRBJ2-1 | TRBV7-2 | CASSLGAGGQGEQFF | TGTGCCAGCAGCTTAGGAGCGGGGGGGCAGGGTGAGCAGTTCTTC
. | TRBJ2-7 | TRBV7-8 | CASSSRAASYEQYF | TGTGCCAGCAGCTCCCGAGCAGCTAGCTACGAGCAGTACTTC
. | TRBJ2-7 | TRBV7-9 | CASSIGTFPSQEQYF | TGTGCCAGCAGCATAGGGACATTCCCTTCCCAGGAGCAGTACTTC
. | TRBJ1-4 | TRBV4-1 | CASRERSYRSPNEKLFF | TGCGCCAGCAGGGAAAGGAGTTACAGGTCCCCTAATGAAAAACTGTTTTTT
. | TRBJ1-1 | TRBV9 | CASSVARTENTEAFF | TGTGCCAGCAGCGTAGCTCGGACAGAGAACACTGAAGCTTTCTTT
TRBD1 | TRBJ1-4 | TRBV27 | CASSEPGQGREKLFF | TGTGCCAGCAGTGAACCGGGACAGGGGCGTGAAAAACTGTTTTTT
. | TRBJ2-7 | TRBV11-3 | CASSLREHPYEQYF | TGTGCCAGCAGCTTAAGGGAGCACCCCTACGAGCAGTACTTC
TRBD2 | TRBJ2-5 | TRBV5-1 | CASMPGGPGETQYF | TGCGCCAGCATGCCGGGGGGGCCGGGAGAGACCCAGTACTTC
. | TRBJ1-1 | TRBV4-2 | CASSEGRAYRSYTEAFF | TGTGCCAGCAGCGAAGGTAGAGCGTACAGGTCTTACACTGAAGCTTTCTTT
TRBD2 | TRBJ2-3 | TRBV9 | CASSVSLAGASTDTQYF | TGTGCCAGCAGCGTCTCACTAGCGGGGGCTAGCACAGATACGCAGTATTTT
TRBD1 | TRBJ1-4 | TRBV29-1 | CSVGTGGDEKLFF | TGCAGCGTTGGGACAGGGGGGGATGAAAAACTGTTTTTT
. | TRBJ2-5 | TRBV7-9 | CASSYGQPGETQYF | TGTGCCAGCAGCTACGGACAGCCGGGGGAGACCCAGTACTTC
TRBD2 | TRBJ2-5 | TRBV5-1 | CASRELAGVGETQYF | TGCGCCAGCAGGGAGCTAGCGGGAGTCGGGGAGACCCAGTACTTC
TRBD2 | TRBJ2-7 | TRBV6-1 | CATRRTSTSYEQYF | TGTGCCACCCGCCGGACTAGCACGTCCTACGAGCAGTACTTC
. | TRBJ2-7 | TRBV5-1 | CASSRGIGQKSSYEQYF | TGCGCCAGCAGCAGGGGCATTGGACAGAAAAGCTCCTACGAGCAGTACTTC
. | TRBJ2-3 | TRBV7-8 | CASSDWDIRRPRVTDTQYF | TGTGCCAGCAGCGATTGGGACATACGTCGCCCTCGTGTCACAGATACGCAGTATTTT
. | TRBJ1-2 | TRBV19 | CASGGVGYTF | TGTGCCAGTGGAGGGGTCGGCTACACCTTC
TRBD2 | TRBJ2-7 | TRBV7-2 | CASSPWGLAGTEQYF | TGTGCCAGCAGCCCCTGGGGGCTAGCGGGGACCGAGCAGTACTTC
TRBD2 | TRBJ2-3 | TRBV5-1 | CASSRLAAGGTDTQYF | TGCGCCAGCAGCCGATTAGCGGCGGGGGGCACAGATACGCAGTATTTT
TRBD1 | TRBJ2-7 | TRBV5-1 | CASSLGQGFSYEQYF | TGCGCCAGCAGCTTGGGACAGGGGTTTTCCTACGAGCAGTACTTC
TRBD2 | TRBJ2-6 | TRBV5-1 | CASSWDGGFRSGANVLTF | TGCGCCAGCAGCTGGGACGGGGGGTTTAGGTCGGGGGCCAACGTCCTGACTTTC
TRBD1 | TRBJ1-1 | TRBV4-2 | CASSQDSDRSTEAFF | TGTGCCAGCAGCCAAGATTCGGACAGGTCCACTGAAGCTTTCTTT
. | TRBJ2-6 | TRBV6-1 | CASSVQSGWANVLTF | TGTGCCAGCAGTGTCCAATCCGGGTGGGCCAACGTCCTGACTTTC
TRBD1 | TRBJ2-5 | TRBV11-3 | CASSLGQGVTQYF | TGTGCCAGCAGCTTGGGACAGGGGGTGACCCAGTACTTC
. | TRBJ1-4 | TRBV5-1 | CASSVNLQGTTTNEKLFF | TGCGCCAGCAGCGTTAATCTCCAGGGTACAACAACTAATGAAAAACTGTTTTTT
. | TRBJ2-7 | TRBV28 | CASSFLAAYEQYF | TGTGCCAGCAGTTTTTTGGCTGCCTACGAGCAGTACTTC
TRBD1 | TRBJ1-1 | TRBV19 | CASISGTGNTEAFF | TGTGCCAGTATATCCGGGACAGGGAACACTGAAGCTTTCTTT
. | TRBJ2-2 | TRBV14 | CASSPTRVHTGELFF | TGTGCCAGCAGCCCCACCCGGGTCCACACCGGGGAGCTGTTTTTT
TRBD2 | TRBJ2-4 | TRBV27 | CASSWDSGRAPGNIQYF | TGTGCCAGCAGTTGGGATAGCGGGAGGGCCCCAGGAAACATTCAGTACTTC
. | TRBJ1-5 | TRBV7-2 | CASSRRGLGQPQHF | TGTGCCAGCAGCCGTAGGGGCCTCGGGCAGCCCCAGCATTTT
. | TRBJ2-3 | TRBV6-4 | CASSDSYQVTDTQYF | TGTGCCAGCAGTGACTCTTACCAGGTCACAGATACGCAGTATTTT
TRBD1 | TRBJ1-6 | TRBV6-5 | CASSYGTGGDSPLHF | TGTGCCAGCAGTTACGGGACAGGGGGGGATTCACCCCTCCACTTT